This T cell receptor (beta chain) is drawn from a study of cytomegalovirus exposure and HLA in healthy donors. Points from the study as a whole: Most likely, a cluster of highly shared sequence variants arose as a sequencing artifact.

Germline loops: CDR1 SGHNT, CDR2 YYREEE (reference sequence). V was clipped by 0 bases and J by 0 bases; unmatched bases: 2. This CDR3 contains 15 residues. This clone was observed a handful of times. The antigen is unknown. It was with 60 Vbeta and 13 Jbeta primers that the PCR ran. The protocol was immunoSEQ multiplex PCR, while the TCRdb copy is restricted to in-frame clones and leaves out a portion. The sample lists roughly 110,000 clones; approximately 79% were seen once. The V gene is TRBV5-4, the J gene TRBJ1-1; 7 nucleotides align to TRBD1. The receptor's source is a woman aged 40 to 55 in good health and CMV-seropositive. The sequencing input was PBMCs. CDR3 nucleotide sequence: TGTGCCAGCAGCTTGGTACAGGGGATGAACACTGAAGCTTTCTTT. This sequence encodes CASSLVQGMNTEAFF. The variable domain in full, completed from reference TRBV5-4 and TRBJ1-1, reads ETGVTQSPTHLIKTRGQQVTLRCSSQSGHNTVSWYQQALGQGPQFIFQYYREEENGRGNFPPRFSGLQFPNYSSELNVNALELDDSALYLCASSLVQGMNTEAFFGQGTRLTVV.